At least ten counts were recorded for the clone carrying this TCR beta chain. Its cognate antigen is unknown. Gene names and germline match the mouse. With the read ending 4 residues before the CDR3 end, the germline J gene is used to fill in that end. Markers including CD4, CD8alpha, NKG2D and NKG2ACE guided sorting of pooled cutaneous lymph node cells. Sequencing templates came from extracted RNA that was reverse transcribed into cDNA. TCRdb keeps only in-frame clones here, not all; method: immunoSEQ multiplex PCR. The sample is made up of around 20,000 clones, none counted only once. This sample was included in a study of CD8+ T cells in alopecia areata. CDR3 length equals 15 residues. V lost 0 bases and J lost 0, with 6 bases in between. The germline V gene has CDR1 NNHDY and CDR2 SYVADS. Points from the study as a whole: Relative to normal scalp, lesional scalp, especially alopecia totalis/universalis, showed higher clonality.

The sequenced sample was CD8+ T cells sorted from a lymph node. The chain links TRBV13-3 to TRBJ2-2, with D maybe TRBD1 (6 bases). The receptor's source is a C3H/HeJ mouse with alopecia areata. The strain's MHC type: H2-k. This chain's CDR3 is CASSDGTANTGQLYF. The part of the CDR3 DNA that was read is TGTGCCAGCAGTGATGGGACAGCAAACACCGGG. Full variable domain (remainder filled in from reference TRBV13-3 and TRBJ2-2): EAAVTQSPRSKVAVTGGKVTLSCHQTNNHDYMYWYRQDTGHGLRLIHYSYVADSTEKGDIPDGYKASRPSQENFSLILELASLSQTAVYFCASSDGTANTGQLYFGEGSKLTVL.